What follows describes a single T cell receptor (beta chain). This sample includes further DNA sequences coding for the same CDR3. Sequencing used immunoSEQ multiplex PCR; TCRdb keeps in-frame clones, though not all of them. The data show some 49,000 clones, with 80% to 95% seen just once and approximately 3.6% held by the top ten. The V gene's germline CDR1 is LNHDA and CDR2 SQIVND (reference sequence). Between the trimmed V and J ends, which lost 6 bases and 3 bases, there was a span of 12 bases. The CDR3 consists of 13 residues. These data belong to a study of technical replicates of blood from a handful of donors.

Sequencing used PBMCs. The chain recombines TRBV19 with TRBJ2-7; D is perhaps TRBD1 (6 bases). This sequence originates from a human donor in good health. Some clones in this sample may be carry-over from other donors' samples. CDR3 in amino acids: CASSIEDSYEQYF. The CDR3 DNA reads as TGTGCCAGTAGCATTGAGGACAGCTACGAGCAGTACTTC.